The rows below give T cell receptor beta chains drawn from one sample of a study of OX40 agonist ivuxolimab in advanced cancers. Here immunoSEQ multiplex PCR was the method, and the copy in TCRdb shows in-frame clones only, minus some. The table has fewer than 15,000 clones, approximately 84% seen once. Sequenced here: CD4+ or CD8+ T cells sorted from blood, sampled in a trial of the OX40 agonist ivuxolimab. These receptors all come from an adult with an advanced solid tumor such as melanoma, head and neck, liver or kidney cancer. The CDR3 runs from the conserved cysteine through the conserved F or W. D genes are given only for firm matches. Only some rows state a clone size, as once, few, many or a class for expanded clones.

V	J	size	D	DNA	CDR3
TRBV7-9	TRBJ2-3	.	TRBD2	TGTGCCAGCAGCCCCACGGGCGGGGGGCGTAGCACAGATACGCAGTATTTT	CASSPTGGGRSTDTQYF
TRBV6-5	TRBJ1-2	.	.	TGTGCCAGCAGTGAAGGACAGCGCTATGGCTACACCTTC	CASSEGQRYGYTF
TRBV5-1	TRBJ1-4	.	.	TGCGCCAGCAGCTTTGCCGGCGTGGGGCGGCCGGAAAATGAAAAACTGTTTTTT	CASSFAGVGRPENEKLFF
TRBV5-6	TRBJ2-7	.	TRBD2	TGTGCCAGCAGTCGACTAGCGGGTGGCGAGCAGTACTTC	CASSRLAGGEQYF
TRBV5-1	TRBJ2-2	.	.	TGCGCCAGCAGCCACCCGGACGGAACGAACACCGGGGAGCTGTTTTTT	CASSHPDGTNTGELFF
TRBV9	TRBJ2-5	.	.	TGTGCCAGCAGCTACAATGCAGGAGAAGAGACCCAGTACTTC	CASSYNAGEETQYF
TRBV11-2	TRBJ2-1	.	.	TGTGCCAGCAGCTTAGGGGTGGGCTACAATGAGCAGTTCTTC	CASSLGVGYNEQFF
TRBV6-1	TRBJ1-5	.	.	TGTGCCAGCAGTTCGTGGTCGGGGAATCAGCCCCAGCATTTT	CASSSWSGNQPQHF
TRBV28	TRBJ2-1	.	.	TGTGCCAGCAGCATGGCGTTCGATGAGCAGTTCTTC	CASSMAFDEQFF
TRBV27	TRBJ2-3	.	.	TGTGCCAGCAGTATCGGGACGCGGAGCACAGATACGCAGTATTTT	CASSIGTRSTDTQYF
TRBV7-8	TRBJ2-1	.	.	TGTGCCAGCAGCTTACCCGGGACGACCTACAATGAGCAGTTCTTC	CASSLPGTTYNEQFF
TRBV10-1	TRBJ1-2	.	.	TGCGCCAGCAGTGAGTCGGACAACTATGGCTACACCTTC	CASSESDNYGYTF
TRBV9	TRBJ1-6	.	TRBD1	TGTGCCAGCAGCCCCGGACAGGGGAGGAGGGGCGATTCACCCCTCCACTTT	CASSPGQGRRGDSPLHF
TRBV29-1	TRBJ2-2	medium-sized	TRBD2	TGCAGCGTTGAAGATCGGACTAGCGGGGGCAACACCGGGGAGCTGTTTTTT	CSVEDRTSGGNTGELFF
TRBV7-9	TRBJ2-2	.	TRBD2	TGTGCCAGCAGTGGAGGGACTAGCGGGAGCCGTTCCGGGGAGCTGTTTTTT	CASSGGTSGSRSGELFF
TRBV6-5	TRBJ2-5	.	TRBD1	TGTGCCAGCAGGCAGGGGGTACAAGAGACCCAGTACTTC	CASRQGVQETQYF
TRBV10-1	TRBJ2-3	.	TRBD2	TGCGCCAGCAGTGGGACTAGCGGGGATCTGACAGATACGCAGTATTTT	CASSGTSGDLTDTQYF
TRBV11-3	TRBJ1-5	.	.	TGTGCCAGCAGCTTAGACAGTAGGTTTGATCAGCCCCAGCATTTT	CASSLDSRFDQPQHF
TRBV9	TRBJ2-7	.	.	TGTGCCAGCAGCGTAACCGAGTCCGAGCAGTACTTC	CASSVTESEQYF
TRBV27	TRBJ2-1	.	.	TGTGCCAGCAGTTCCTTACCGGCCTACAATGAGCAGTTCTTC	CASSSLPAYNEQFF
TRBV4-1	TRBJ2-1	.	TRBD2	TGCGCCAGCAGCCTTACTACTAGCGGGGGCCACCGACACAATGAGCAGTTCTTC	CASSLTTSGGHRHNEQFF
TRBV4-1	TRBJ2-1	.	.	TGCGCCAGCAGCCAAGTGTCGGCTGAAAATGAGCAGTTCTTC	CASSQVSAENEQFF
TRBV30	TRBJ2-4	.	TRBD2	TGTGCCTGGGGTGGGGAGCGGGAGGGTGGAATTCAGTACTTC	CAWGGEREGGIQYF
TRBV27	TRBJ1-2	.	.	TGTGCCAGCAGTTTAGGGGGGTCCGGCTATGGCTACACCTTC	CASSLGGSGYGYTF
TRBV6-6	TRBJ2-7	.	TRBD1	TGTGCCAGCAGTACATCAGGGGGTTCACGGTACGAGCAGTACTTC	CASSTSGGSRYEQYF
TRBV27	TRBJ2-3	few	.	TGTGCCAGCACACCCGAGTCGTTTGCAGATACGCAGTATTTT	CASTPESFADTQYF
TRBV6-4	TRBJ2-1	.	TRBD1	TGTGCCACCCCCCCAGGGACAGGCAATGAGCAGTTCTTC	CATPPGTGNEQFF
TRBV9	TRBJ1-6	.	.	TGTGCCAGCAGCGTAGCGGACATTAATTCACCCCTCCACTTT	CASSVADINSPLHF
TRBV9	TRBJ1-3	.	.	TGTGCCAGCAGCGTAGGTGGCAGCATAAGCTCTGGAAACACCATATATTTT	CASSVGGSISSGNTIYF
TRBV13	TRBJ2-7	.	.	TGTGCCAGCAGTTCCTCTTACGAGCAGTACTTC	CASSSSYEQYF
TRBV5-5	TRBJ2-2	.	.	TGTGCCAGCAGCCGGAGGCAGGTGAACACCGGGGAGCTGTTTTTT	CASSRRQVNTGELFF
TRBV7-3	TRBJ2-3	few	TRBD1	TGTGCCAGCAGCCGGGACAGGGGAAACACAGATACGCAGTATTTT	CASSRDRGNTDTQYF
TRBV13	TRBJ1-1	.	TRBD1	TGTGCCAGCAGCCCACGACAGGGGCGGGACACTGAAGCTTTCTTT	CASSPRQGRDTEAFF
TRBV6-9	TRBJ2-7	medium-sized	.	TGTGCCAGCAGTTATGGGCCCTCCTACGAGCAGTACTTC	CASSYGPSYEQYF
TRBV27	TRBJ2-5	once	.	TGTGCCAGCAGTACTAGCGTGACAGGGGTAGGAGAGACCCAGTACTTC	CASSTSVTGVGETQYF
TRBV11-2	TRBJ2-3	.	TRBD2	TGTGCCAGCAGCCAATCGCAGCTAGCGGGAGGGCCTACAGATACGCAGTATTTT	CASSQSQLAGGPTDTQYF
TRBV6-1	TRBJ1-4	.	.	TGTGCCAGCAGTGAATGGGACGGTGCGGCTAATGAAAAACTGTTTTTT	CASSEWDGAANEKLFF
TRBV7-8	TRBJ1-5	.	.	TGTGCCAGCAGCTTAGACAAAAATCAGCCCCAGCATTTT	CASSLDKNQPQHF
TRBV5-5	TRBJ1-1	.	.	TGTGCCAGCAGCTACCGGCGAGGGTTATGGAACACTGAAGCTTTCTTT	CASSYRRGLWNTEAFF
TRBV6-1	TRBJ2-5	.	.	TGTGCCACCACATACAGGGAACAAGGGGAGACCCAGTACTTC	CATTYREQGETQYF
TRBV7-6	TRBJ2-3	.	.	TGTGCCAGCAGCCTAGGCGCAGATACGCAGTATTTT	CASSLGADTQYF
TRBV2	TRBJ2-7	few	.	TGTGCCAGCAGTTCGACTGCGGCGGGCGAGCAGTACTTC	CASSSTAAGEQYF
TRBV7-6	TRBJ2-1	.	.	TGTGCCAGCAGCTTAGAGGCGGGGTTGGGCAATGAGCAGTTCTTC	CASSLEAGLGNEQFF
TRBV6-1	TRBJ2-7	.	.	TGTGCCAGCAGTTTAAATGGGGATGAGCAGTACTTC	CASSLNGDEQYF
TRBV6-1	TRBJ1-2	.	.	TGTGCCAGCAGTGAAACAGGTGCCCCTAACTATGGCTACACCTTC	CASSETGAPNYGYTF
TRBV6-1	TRBJ2-7	.	.	TGTGCCAGCAGTTCCCGGACGGTATTTTACGAGCAGTACTTC	CASSSRTVFYEQYF
TRBV9	TRBJ2-4	.	TRBD1	TGTGCCAGCACTCCCGGGACAGGGGTCAAAAACATTCAGTACTTC	CASTPGTGVKNIQYF
TRBV28	TRBJ2-1	.	.	TGTGCCAGCAGTTTACTGGGAGTAGTGGGAAATGAGCAGTTCTTC	CASSLLGVVGNEQFF
TRBV29-1	TRBJ2-2	.	TRBD2	TGCAGCGTTGAAGGTCTAGCGGAACACACCGGGGAGCTGTTTTTT	CSVEGLAEHTGELFF
TRBV9	TRBJ2-5	.	.	TGTGCCAGCAGCGTAGGGACAGATCGGGGGACCCAGTACTTC	CASSVGTDRGTQYF
TRBV6-6	TRBJ2-7	medium-sized	.	TGTGCCAGCAGTTACACTGGCCCCTACGAGCAGTACTTC	CASSYTGPYEQYF
TRBV11-2	TRBJ2-1	.	.	TGTGCCAGCAGCTTAAGGGATAACAGAAACAATGAGCAGTTCTTC	CASSLRDNRNNEQFF
TRBV5-5	TRBJ2-7	.	.	TGTGCCAGCAGCTCGGCAGGGTACGAGCAGTACTTC	CASSSAGYEQYF
TRBV9	TRBJ2-4	once	.	TGTGCCAGCAGCACCCCGGGGGAAAACATTCAGTACTTC	CASSTPGENIQYF
TRBV28	TRBJ1-2	.	.	TGTGCCAGCAGTTTCTTGGGGCCCGGTGGCTACACCTTC	CASSFLGPGGYTF
TRBV23-1	TRBJ1-5	.	TRBD1	TGCGCCAGCAGGACTGGGACAGCCAGCAATCAGCCCCAGCATTTT	CASRTGTASNQPQHF
TRBV27	TRBJ2-7	few	.	TGTGCCAGCAGTCAAACTGATAAGGGGGAGCAGTACTTC	CASSQTDKGEQYF
TRBV11-3	TRBJ2-1	.	TRBD2	TGTGCCAGCAGCCCGGGACTAGCGGCCATCAATGAGCAGTTCTTC	CASSPGLAAINEQFF
TRBV28	TRBJ2-1	.	.	TGTGCCAGCAGCTTTAGGGGAGGAGAGCGGTTCTTC	CASSFRGGERFF